Shown below are 14 T cell receptor beta chains from a single sample sequenced in a study of blood T cell repertoires in COVID-19. Method: immunoSEQ multiplex PCR; TCRdb's copy keeps in-frame clones and lacks some. This table holds some 150,000 clones, about 89% found once. Specimen: peripheral blood. The receptors stem from a man aged 70-80 years with acute or convalescent COVID-19.

The count of this clone is one. The V gene is TRBV27, the J gene TRBJ2-7, with 10 nucleotides matching TRBD2. Trimming at V came to 4 bases and at J to 2 bases, leaving 11 bases not matched to a gene. The CDR3 extends over 17 amino acids. CDR1 and CDR2 from the germline V gene are MNHEY and SMNVEV (reference sequence). The CDR3 here is CASSSPRKAGGPYEQYF. DNA of the CDR3: TGTGCCAGCAGTTCCCCTCGTAAAGCGGGAGGGCCCTACGAGCAGTACTTC.

This clone was counted once. J is TRBJ1-2 and V is TRBV5-4; the match to TRBD1 covers 9 bases. V dropped 3 bases and J dropped 4; count of bases not matched to a gene: 4. The CDR3 extends over 14 amino acids. Germline values: CDR1 SGHNT, CDR2 YYREEE (reference sequence). The CDR3 spells CASSSGQGAYGYTF. The CDR3 DNA is TGTGCCAGCAGCTCGGGACAGGGAGCCTATGGCTACACCTTC.

The chain combines TRBV29-1 with TRBJ2-5; the D gene is possibly TRBD1 (6 bases). V lost 6 bases and J 2 bases, leaving 16 bases between the germline ends. CDR1 and CDR2 from the germline V gene are SQVTM and ANQGSEA. The CDR3 length is 14 residues. CDR3 residues: CSVVRGQLQETQYF. In DNA form, the CDR3 reads TGCAGCGTGGTCCGTGGACAGTTACAAGAGACCCAGTACTTC.

CDR3 DNA: TGTGCCAGCAGCCACTATCGGGCTCAAGCCGCCGGGGGTGGCTACACCTTC. Translation: CASSHYRAQAAGGGYTF. The chain joins TRBV3-1 (or the pseudogene TRBV3-2) to TRBJ1-2, with D perhaps TRBD1 (5 bases). V lost 3 bases to trimming and J lost 7 bases, with 24 bases between them. The CDR3 totals 17 residues. The germline CDR1 and CDR2 sequences are LGHDT and YNNKEL (reference sequence).

The sample holds one count of this clone. The chain employs TRBV20-1 and TRBJ2-3; possible D gene TRBD2, 5 bases. Looked up from germline, CDR1 is DFQATT and CDR2 is SNEGSKA (reference sequence). V shed 3 bases and J shed 6 bases, with 16 bases lying between them. This CDR3 region has 14 residues. The CDR3 sequence is CSASRWSLEDTQYF. CDR3 coding DNA: TGCAGTGCTAGTAGGTGGTCACTAGAGGATACGCAGTATTTT.

The rearrangement joins TRBV6-6 to TRBJ2-1; D remains unclear. The length of the CDR3 is 14 residues. Trimming removed 0 bases from V and 10 bases from J, with 13 bases in between. The germline CDR1 and CDR2 sequences are MNHNY and SVGAGI (reference sequence). The CDR3 sequence: CASSYSALAEEQFF. The CDR3 region has the DNA TGTGCCAGCAGTTACTCAGCGTTGGCGGAAGAGCAGTTCTTC.

The chain couples TRBV5-1 to TRBJ2-7; 10 bases fit TRBD2. This CDR3 is 14 amino acids long. The germline gives CDR1 SGHRS, CDR2 YFSETQ. With 4 bases clipped from V and 2 bases from J, the junction kept 3 bases outside the gene matches. The CDR3 DNA reads TGCGCCAGCAGCATAGGACTAGCGGCCTACGAGCAGTACTTC. Residues: CASSIGLAAYEQYF.

This chain links TRBV5-1 with TRBJ1-6, with D uncertain. The CDR3 contains 15 residues. Germline V CDR1 and CDR2: SGHRS, YFSETQ. Trimming left V 3 bases short and J 8 bases short, with 15 bases between. Here the CDR3 reads CASSSALRVDSPLHF. DNA for the CDR3: TGCGCCAGCAGCTCTGCCCTGAGGGTTGATTCACCCCTCCACTTT.

This clone appeared a single time. The chain links TRBV5-4 to TRBJ2-7, with D maybe TRBD1 (5 bases). CDR1 is SGHNT, CDR2 YYREEE, per germline (reference sequence). The CDR3 runs to 13 residues. Trimming removed 2 bases at V and 2 bases at J, with 8 bases between. The CDR3 loop is CASSFQGTYEQYF. The CDR3 coding sequence is TGTGCCAGCAGCTTTCAGGGAACCTACGAGCAGTACTTC.

This chain connects TRBV29-1 to TRBJ2-1; 10 bases map to TRBD1. This CDR3 has 12 residues. Germline assignment: CDR1 SQVTM and CDR2 ANQGSEA. V was clipped by 8 bases and J by 12 bases; unmatched bases: 10. CDR3 coding DNA: TGCAGCACCGGGACAGGGGTCTTGGCGCAGTTCTTC. Its translation: CSTGTGVLAQFF.

This sequence joins TRBV28 and TRBJ2-5, with D unresolved. V was shortened by 7 bases and J by 3 bases, with 6 bases between the two germline ends. CDR3 length: 11 residues. Per germline, CDR1 MDHEN and CDR2 SYDVKM. The CDR3 DNA reads TGTGCCAGCAATAATAAAGAGACCCAGTACTTC. Translation gives CASNNKETQYF.

V usage is TRBV11-1 and J usage is TRBJ2-2, with D unclear. The CDR3 has 14 amino acids. The V gene's germline CDR1 is SGHAT and CDR2 FQDESV (reference sequence). V was cut by 2 bases and J by 1 base, with 5 bases left in between. The CDR3 spells CASSLQVNTGELFF. As DNA, the CDR3 is TGTGCCAGCAGCTTACAGGTGAACACCGGGGAGCTGTTTTTT. Looking up the rest from reference TRBV11-1 and TRBJ2-2 gives the full variable domain: EAEVAQSPRYKITEKSQAVAFWCDPISGHATLYWYRQILGQGPELLVQFQDESVVDDSQLPKDRFSAERLKGVDSTLKIQPAELGDSAMYLCASSLQVNTGELFFGEGSRLTVL.

This rearrangement joins TRBV6-2 or TRBV6-3 to TRBJ1-1, with D perhaps TRBD1 (6 bases). Germline-derived CDR1 and CDR2 are MNHEY and SVGEGT. V lost 0 bases, J lost 11 bases, and 13 bases lay in between. This CDR3 contains 13 residues. CDR3 loop: CASSYSRNRDAFF. For the CDR3, the DNA is TGTGCCAGCAGTTACTCCCGTAACAGGGATGCTTTCTTT.

Comment on this clone: The sample contains more than one DNA sequence encoding this CDR3. V is TRBV7-2 and J is TRBJ2-3, with D perhaps matching TRBD2 (6 bases). Germline values: CDR1 SGHTA, CDR2 FQGNSA. Trimming removed 5 bases from V and 3 bases from J, with 12 bases in between. The CDR3 contains 14 residues. CDR3 residues: CASSPGGVTDTQYF. In nucleotides, the CDR3 is TGTGCCAGCAGCCCCGGCGGGGTAACAGATACGCAGTATTTT.